This T cell receptor beta chain was recorded in a study of spatial heterogeneity in lung cancer. Using its own MiXCR run on the 5' RACE reads, TCRdb lists one record per CDR3 protein. This table holds more than 6,500 distinct CDR3 sequences, over 7% found once. This clonotype was detected ten times or more. This beta chain was picked up by a library intended for alpha chains and is off target, so its count carries little meaning. The time point is: sample taken at primary tumor resection. Tumor, nontumor lung or frozen PBMC supplied whole RNA that was sequenced unsorted. From germline, CDR1 is SGHRS and CDR2 YFSETQ. The germline V and J ends were trimmed by 4 bases and 8 bases, with 12 bases remaining between them. The CDR3 is 12 residues long.

The sample was PBMCs, taken at surgery. The sequence was collected from a male donor with early-stage non-small cell lung cancer. This sequence joins TRBV5-1 and TRBJ1-2; D is perhaps TRBD1 (6 bases). The CDR3 spells CASSQDRNGYTF. CDR3 bases: TGCGCCAGCAGCCAGGACAGAAACGGCTACACCTTC.